Listed below are T cell receptor beta chains from one sample, sequenced in a study of memory CD4+ T cells and cytomegalovirus serostatus. The table came from immunoSEQ multiplex PCR; TCRdb's copy has only in-frame clones and leaves some out. The table has under 45,000 clones, around 72% seen once. Sequencing was performed on memory CD4+ T cells from blood. The receptors derive from an adult in good health and CMV-seronegative. CDR3s leave out the opening cysteine and the closing phenylalanine or tryptophan.

v_gene	j_gene	CDR3aa
TRBV18	TRBJ1-6	ASSGVERSPLH
TRBV7-2	TRBJ2-3	ASSQPSGGGTQY
TRBV6-1	TRBJ1-4	ASSWVDNEKLF
TRBV19	TRBJ2-5	ASSLAGTRIGETQY
TRBV28	TRBJ2-7	ASSLPTPSYEQY
TRBV2	TRBJ1-1	ASSQTGGANRANTEAF
TRBV6-1	TRBJ2-7	ASSASGQGMYEQY
TRBV4-2	TRBJ2-7	ASSQDLHAAYEQY
TRBV29-1	TRBJ2-2	SVPGLAGGSSELF
TRBV5-5	TRBJ1-3	ASSSIDRGTGNTIY
TRBV6-1	TRBJ1-2	ASSEGESYGYT
TRBV7-9	TRBJ2-7	ASSAQGMGYEQY
TRBV2	TRBJ1-5	ASSLGLDNQPQH
TRBV30	TRBJ1-2	AWVTGGAVPYGYT
TRBV19	TRBJ2-3	ASSLQTGTDTQY
TRBV7-9	TRBJ2-2	ASSFEAISNTGELF
TRBV15	TRBJ2-5	ATSRLAGGLETQY
TRBV6-6	TRBJ2-7	ASRNGQGRSYEQY
TRBV30	TRBJ1-1	AWAFWEDTEAF
TRBV18	TRBJ1-2	ASSPPGQTNYGYT
TRBV6-4	TRBJ2-6	ASSDWGTGANVLT
TRBV7-8	TRBJ2-3	ASRTVEATDTQY
TRBV7-9	TRBJ2-7	ASTPGVGSYEQY
TRBV5-6	TRBJ2-1	ASSWGTGHVDEQF
TRBV18	TRBJ2-5	ASSPSLTDLWETQY
TRBV7-9	TRBJ2-5	ASSFRSGGILETQY
TRBV5-8	TRBJ1-4	ASSFFQLETNEKLF
TRBV7-6	TRBJ1-2	ASSLVQGGGYT
TRBV9	TRBJ2-3	ASSAGTSGGTQY
TRBV9	TRBJ2-1	ASSVGAGDQF
TRBV11-2	TRBJ1-1	ASSLNTQHIRGAF
TRBV5-4	TRBJ2-1	ASSWGRGQRGASYNEQF
TRBV5-1	TRBJ2-1	ASSPNPVAGGRNEQF
TRBV5-6	TRBJ2-5	ASSPTNVGEQY
TRBV7-8	TRBJ1-2	ASSFSGTGKVPYGYT
TRBV5-1	TRBJ1-2	ASSLGGSEGYT
TRBV2	TRBJ1-2	ASSAIRGYGYT
TRBV27	TRBJ1-1	ASSGGFAEAF
TRBV2	TRBJ2-4	ASSGDRAKNIQY
TRBV11-3	TRBJ2-2	ASSFGETGELF
TRBV5-4	TRBJ1-2	ASSTMTANYGYT
TRBV7-2	TRBJ2-7	ASRSAWGGRSYEQY
TRBV7-9	TRBJ1-1	ASSLSLNTEAF
TRBV5-4	TRBJ2-2	ASSLGRGGTGELF
TRBV29-1	TRBJ2-5	SVSEGETQY
TRBV7-2	TRBJ2-1	ASRPPRQGSYNEQF
TRBV19	TRBJ1-2	ASSIGPVNYGYT